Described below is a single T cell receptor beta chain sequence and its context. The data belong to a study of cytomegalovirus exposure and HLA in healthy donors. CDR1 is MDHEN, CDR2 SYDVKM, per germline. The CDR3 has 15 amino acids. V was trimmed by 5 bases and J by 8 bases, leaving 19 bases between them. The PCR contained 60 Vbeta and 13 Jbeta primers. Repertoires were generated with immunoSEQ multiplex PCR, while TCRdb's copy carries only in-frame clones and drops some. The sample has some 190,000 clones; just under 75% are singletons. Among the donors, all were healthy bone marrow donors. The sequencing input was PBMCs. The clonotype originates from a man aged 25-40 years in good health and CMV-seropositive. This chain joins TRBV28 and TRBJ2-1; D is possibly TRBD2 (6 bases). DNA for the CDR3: TGTGCCAGCAGTGCCTCTGGGAGGCTACAGGATGAGCAGTTCTTC. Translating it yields CASSASGRLQDEQFF.